This T cell receptor (beta chain) was recovered during a study of a mutant IDH1 vaccine in newly diagnosed glioma. Looking at the study overall: Administration of eight vaccinations to patients took place in weeks 1, 3, 5, 7, 11, 15, 19, 23.

The germline V and J ends were trimmed by 7 bases and 1 base, with 14 bases remaining between them. Per the germline V gene, CDR1 is MNHEY and CDR2 is SMNVEV (reference sequence). The CDR3 sequence is 16 residues long. The time point: week 5, during vaccination. In the vaccine, a single dose held 300 ug of the mutant IDH1 20-mer peptide, along with topical imiquimod. Comment on this clone: The antigen is undetermined.

Sequenced by immunoSEQ multiplex PCR; TCRdb stores in-frame clones only, minus some. The table records around 49,000 clones, around four fifths of them present only once. The clonotype originates from a middle-aged man with glioma. This chain joins TRBV27 and TRBJ2-6; D ambiguous. The material sequenced was PBMCs, taken from a glioma patient whose treatment included an IDH1 peptide vaccine. CDR3 DNA sequence: TGTGCCAGCACCAAATCCCGTGCTTCTGGGGCCAACGTCCTGACTTTC. This codes for CASTKSRASGANVLTF.